This T cell receptor beta chain was identified in a study of T cells in Graves' hyperthyroidism and ophthalmopathy. Amplification targeted TCR beta CDR3 regions from RNA transcripts. First-round RT-PCR with HTBI primers amplified the TCR CDR3 region. TCRdb reanalysed the multiplex PCR reads using MiXCR and keeps one entry per CDR3 protein. The repertoire includes around 440,000 distinct CDR3 sequences, around 16% of them detected once, and roughly 7.7% sits in the top ten. The clonotype originates from a woman between 18 and 29 years old with Graves' hyperthyroidism. The sample taken for sequencing was blood.

In nucleotides, the CDR3 is TGCGCCAGCAGCCGCCCGGGACAGGGCTTGTTTCAGCCCCAGCATTTT. Amino acids: CASSRPGQGLFQPQHF. The chain has TRBV4-1 and TRBJ1-5; 9 positions agree with TRBD1. Trimming removed 4 bases from V and 6 bases from J; junction bases left unmatched: 10. Per germline, CDR1 MGHRA and CDR2 YSYEKL. CDR3 length: 16 amino acids.